The text below deals with one T cell receptor beta chain. Antigen: not known. The library protocol tagged individual cDNA molecules with unique molecular identifiers. TCRdb reprocessed the 5' RACE reads via MiXCR and lists one record per CDR3 protein. The sample includes 60,000 or so distinct CDR3 sequences, 15% of them seen just once. This specimen belongs to a study of early T cells in non-severe SARS-CoV-2 infection. As for the study in general: Chains were not paired, and sequencing was done on bulk RNA from unsorted whole blood.

Findings and caveats of the study: Anti-spike CD8 responses were favored by VDJdb matching, which missed private and CD4 specificities.

CDR1 is KGHSH, CDR2 LQKENI, per germline. The V end lost 5 bases, the J end lost 2 bases, and 15 bases lay between the germline ends. CDR3 size: 16 residues. The TCR sequence derives from an adult who was a healthcare worker with PCR-confirmed SARS-CoV-2 infection or an uninfected control (not recorded which). The chain links TRBV18 to TRBJ2-2; no firm D call. The input for sequencing was whole blood, taken at baseline. The CDR3 DNA follows: TGTGCCAGCTCATCTCAAACAAGGTCCAACACCGGGGAGCTGTTTTTT. Protein sequence: CASSSQTRSNTGELFF.